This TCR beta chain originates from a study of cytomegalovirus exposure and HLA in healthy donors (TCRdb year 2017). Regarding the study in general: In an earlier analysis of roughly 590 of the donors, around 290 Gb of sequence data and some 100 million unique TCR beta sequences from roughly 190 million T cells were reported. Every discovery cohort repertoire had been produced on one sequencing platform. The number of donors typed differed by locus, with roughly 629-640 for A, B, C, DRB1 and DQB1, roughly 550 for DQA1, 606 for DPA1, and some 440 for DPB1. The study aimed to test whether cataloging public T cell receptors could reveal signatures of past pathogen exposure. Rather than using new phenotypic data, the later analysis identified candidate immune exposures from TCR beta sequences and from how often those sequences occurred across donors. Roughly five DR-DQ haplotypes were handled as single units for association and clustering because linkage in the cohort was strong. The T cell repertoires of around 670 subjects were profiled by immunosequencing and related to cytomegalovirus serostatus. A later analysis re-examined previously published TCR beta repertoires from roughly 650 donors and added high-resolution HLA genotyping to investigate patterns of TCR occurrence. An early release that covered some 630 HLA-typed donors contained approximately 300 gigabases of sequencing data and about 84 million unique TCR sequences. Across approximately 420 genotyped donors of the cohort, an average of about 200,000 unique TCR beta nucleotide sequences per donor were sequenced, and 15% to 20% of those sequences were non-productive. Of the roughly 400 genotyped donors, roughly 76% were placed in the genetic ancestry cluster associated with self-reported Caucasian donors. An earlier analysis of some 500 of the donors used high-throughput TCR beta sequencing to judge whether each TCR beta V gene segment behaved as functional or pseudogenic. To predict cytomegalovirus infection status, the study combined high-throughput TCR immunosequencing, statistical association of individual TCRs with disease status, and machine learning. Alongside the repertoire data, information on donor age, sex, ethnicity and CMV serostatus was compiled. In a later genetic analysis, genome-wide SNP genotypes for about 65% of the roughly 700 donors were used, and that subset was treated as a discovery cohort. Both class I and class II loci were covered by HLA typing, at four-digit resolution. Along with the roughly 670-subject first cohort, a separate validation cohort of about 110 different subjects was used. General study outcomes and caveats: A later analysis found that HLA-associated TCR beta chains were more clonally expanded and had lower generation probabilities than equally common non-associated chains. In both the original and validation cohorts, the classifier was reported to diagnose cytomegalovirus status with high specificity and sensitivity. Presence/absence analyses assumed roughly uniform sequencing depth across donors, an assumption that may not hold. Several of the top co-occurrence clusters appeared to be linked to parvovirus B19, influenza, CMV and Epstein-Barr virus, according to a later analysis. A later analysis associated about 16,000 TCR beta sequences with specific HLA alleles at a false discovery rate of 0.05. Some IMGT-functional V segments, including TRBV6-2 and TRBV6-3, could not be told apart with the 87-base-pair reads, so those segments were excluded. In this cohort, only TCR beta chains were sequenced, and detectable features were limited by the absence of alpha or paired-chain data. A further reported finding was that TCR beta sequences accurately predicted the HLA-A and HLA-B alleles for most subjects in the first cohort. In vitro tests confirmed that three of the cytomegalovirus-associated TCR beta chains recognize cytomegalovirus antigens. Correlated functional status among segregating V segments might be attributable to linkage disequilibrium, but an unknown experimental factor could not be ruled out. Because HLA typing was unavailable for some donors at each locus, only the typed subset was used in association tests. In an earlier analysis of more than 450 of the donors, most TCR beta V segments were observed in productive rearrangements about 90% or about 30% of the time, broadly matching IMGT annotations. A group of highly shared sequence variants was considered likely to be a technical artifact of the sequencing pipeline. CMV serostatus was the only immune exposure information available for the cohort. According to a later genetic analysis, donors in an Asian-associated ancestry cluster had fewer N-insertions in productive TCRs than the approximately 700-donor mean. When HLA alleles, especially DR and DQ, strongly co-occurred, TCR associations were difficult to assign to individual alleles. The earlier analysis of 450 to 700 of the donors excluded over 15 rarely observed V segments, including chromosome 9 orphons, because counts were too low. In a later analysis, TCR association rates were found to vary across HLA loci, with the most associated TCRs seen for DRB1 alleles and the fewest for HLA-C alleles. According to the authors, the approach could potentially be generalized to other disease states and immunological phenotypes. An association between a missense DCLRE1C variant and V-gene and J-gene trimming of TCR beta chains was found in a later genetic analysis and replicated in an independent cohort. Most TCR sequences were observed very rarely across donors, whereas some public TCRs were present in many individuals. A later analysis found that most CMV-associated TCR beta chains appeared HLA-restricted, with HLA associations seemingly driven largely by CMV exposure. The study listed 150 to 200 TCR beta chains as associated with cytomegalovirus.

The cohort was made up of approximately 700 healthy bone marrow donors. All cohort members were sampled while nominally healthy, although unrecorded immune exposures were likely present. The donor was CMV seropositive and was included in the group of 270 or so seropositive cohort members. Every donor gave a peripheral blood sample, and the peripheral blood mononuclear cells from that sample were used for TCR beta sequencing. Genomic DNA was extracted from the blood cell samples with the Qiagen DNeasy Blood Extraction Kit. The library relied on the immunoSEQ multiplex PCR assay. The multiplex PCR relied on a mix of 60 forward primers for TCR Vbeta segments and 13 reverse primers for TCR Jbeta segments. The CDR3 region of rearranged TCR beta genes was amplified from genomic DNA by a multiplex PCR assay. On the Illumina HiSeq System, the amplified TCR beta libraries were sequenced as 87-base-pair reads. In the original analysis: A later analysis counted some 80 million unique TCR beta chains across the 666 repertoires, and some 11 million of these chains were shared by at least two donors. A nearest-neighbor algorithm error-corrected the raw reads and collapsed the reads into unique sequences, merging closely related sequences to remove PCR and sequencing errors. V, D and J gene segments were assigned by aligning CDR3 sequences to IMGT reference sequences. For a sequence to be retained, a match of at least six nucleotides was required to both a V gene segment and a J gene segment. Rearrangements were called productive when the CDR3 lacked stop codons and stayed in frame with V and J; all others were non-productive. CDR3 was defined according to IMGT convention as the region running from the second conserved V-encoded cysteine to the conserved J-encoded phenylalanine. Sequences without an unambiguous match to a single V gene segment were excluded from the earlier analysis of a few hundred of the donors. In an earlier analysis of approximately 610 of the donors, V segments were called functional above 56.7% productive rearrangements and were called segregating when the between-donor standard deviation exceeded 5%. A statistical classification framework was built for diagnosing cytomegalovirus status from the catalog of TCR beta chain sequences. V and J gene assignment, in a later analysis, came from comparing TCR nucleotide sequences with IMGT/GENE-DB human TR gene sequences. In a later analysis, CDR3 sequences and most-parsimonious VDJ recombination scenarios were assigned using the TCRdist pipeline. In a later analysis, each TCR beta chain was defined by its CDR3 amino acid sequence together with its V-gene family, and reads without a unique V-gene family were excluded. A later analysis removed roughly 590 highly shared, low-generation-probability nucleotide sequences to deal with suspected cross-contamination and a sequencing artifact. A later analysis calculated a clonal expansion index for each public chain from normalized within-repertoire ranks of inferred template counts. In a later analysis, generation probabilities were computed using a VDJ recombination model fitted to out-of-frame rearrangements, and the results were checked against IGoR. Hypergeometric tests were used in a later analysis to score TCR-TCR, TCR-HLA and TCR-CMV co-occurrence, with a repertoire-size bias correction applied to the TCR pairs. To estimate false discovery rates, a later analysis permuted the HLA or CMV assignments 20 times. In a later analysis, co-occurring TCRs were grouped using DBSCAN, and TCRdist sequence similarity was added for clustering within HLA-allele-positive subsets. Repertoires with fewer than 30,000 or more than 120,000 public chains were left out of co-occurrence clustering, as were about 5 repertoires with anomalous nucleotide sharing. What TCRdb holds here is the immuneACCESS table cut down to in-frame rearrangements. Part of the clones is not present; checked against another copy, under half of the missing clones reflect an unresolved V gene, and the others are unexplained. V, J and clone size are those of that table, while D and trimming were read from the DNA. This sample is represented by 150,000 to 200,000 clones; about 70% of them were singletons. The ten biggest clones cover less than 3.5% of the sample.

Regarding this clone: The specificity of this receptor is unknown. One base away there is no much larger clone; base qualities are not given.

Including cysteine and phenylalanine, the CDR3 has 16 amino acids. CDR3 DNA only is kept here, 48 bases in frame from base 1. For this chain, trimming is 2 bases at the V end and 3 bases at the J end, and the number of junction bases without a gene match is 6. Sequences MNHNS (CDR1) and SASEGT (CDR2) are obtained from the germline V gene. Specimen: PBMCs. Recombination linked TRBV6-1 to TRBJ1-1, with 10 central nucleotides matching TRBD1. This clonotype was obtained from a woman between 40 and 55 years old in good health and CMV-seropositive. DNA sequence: TGTGCCAGCAGTGAATGGGACAGGGGCGATTACACTGAAGCTTTCTTT. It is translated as CASSEWDRGDYTEAFF.